This is a list of T cell receptor beta chains from one sample in a study of cytomegalovirus exposure and HLA in healthy donors. Sequencing used immunoSEQ multiplex PCR; TCRdb keeps in-frame clones, though not all of them. This table has some 150,000 clones, 75% to 90% appearing once. The sample taken for sequencing was PBMCs. Every receptor here comes from a woman aged 18-29 years in good health and CMV-seropositive. Both conserved end residues are part of each CDR3. Each record gives: D gene, clone size, V gene, J gene, CDR3 protein, CDR3 DNA. The D gene is left open where the match is weak. The size field is filled for only some rows; it gives once, few, many or a size class.

-	-	TRBV29-1	TRBJ1-1	CSAGGPMNTEAFF	TGCAGCGCCGGGGGGCCTATGAACACTGAAGCTTTCTTT
TRBD1	once	TRBV6-5	TRBJ2-1	CASTQGQGGAYEQFF	TGTGCCAGCACCCAGGGACAGGGAGGCGCTTACGAGCAGTTCTTC
-	-	TRBV6-5	TRBJ2-5	CASSYGGGETQYF	TGTGCCAGCAGTTATGGGGGAGGAGAGACCCAGTACTTC
-	-	TRBV27	TRBJ1-2	CASSLFLGAVGYTF	TGTGCCAGCAGTTTATTTCTGGGGGCGGTTGGCTACACCTTC
-	-	TRBV27	TRBJ2-3	CASSLSRLASGAPGGPDTQYF	TGTGCCAGCAGTTTATCGCGCCTCGCTAGCGGGGCCCCAGGGGGCCCAGATACGCAGTATTTT
-	-	TRBV11-2	TRBJ1-4	CASSSDSPANEKLFF	TGTGCCAGCAGCTCGGACAGCCCGGCTAATGAAAAACTGTTTTTT
TRBD2	-	TRBV11-2	TRBJ2-7	CASSLVRGGYEQYF	TGTGCCAGCAGCTTAGTTCGCGGGGGCTACGAGCAGTACTTC
TRBD2	-	TRBV5-6	TRBJ2-7	CASSSLGGGGYEQYF	TGTGCCAGCAGCTCCCTCGGGGGGGGTGGCTACGAGCAGTACTTC
-	-	TRBV5-1	TRBJ1-4	CASSRTTDIEKLFF	TGCGCCAGCAGCCGCACGACAGATATTGAAAAACTGTTTTTT
TRBD1	-	TRBV9	TRBJ1-6	CASSVSTGGGSPLHF	TGTGCCAGCAGCGTTTCCACAGGGGGCGGCTCACCCCTCCACTTT
TRBD2	-	TRBV5-6	TRBJ2-5	CASSSGLAGKQETQYF	TGTGCCAGCAGCTCCGGACTAGCGGGGAAGCAAGAGACCCAGTACTTC
-	once	TRBV7-2	TRBJ1-4	CASSPGVPREKLFF	TGTGCCAGCAGCCCTGGAGTACCTCGAGAAAAACTGTTTTTT
-	-	TRBV5-4	TRBJ1-3	CASSSGGGISGNTIYF	TGTGCCAGCAGCTCCGGGGGGGGCATCTCTGGAAACACCATATATTTT
TRBD1	-	TRBV4-1	TRBJ1-1	CASSQDGQGRGTEAFF	TGCGCCAGCAGCCAAGATGGACAGGGGAGGGGAACTGAAGCTTTCTTT
-	-	TRBV4-3	TRBJ1-2	CASSQVERRDYGYTF	TGCGCCAGCAGCCAAGTTGAGAGGAGGGACTATGGCTACACCTTC
-	-	TRBV25-1	TRBJ1-1	CASSALGGTKDTEAFF	TGTGCCAGCAGTGCCCTAGGAGGGACGAAAGACACTGAAGCTTTCTTT
TRBD2	-	TRBV28	TRBJ2-1	CASSSGGPYNEQFF	TGTGCCAGCAGCTCGGGGGGGCCCTACAATGAGCAGTTCTTC
TRBD2	-	TRBV28	TRBJ2-5	CASSTMEGLAVEETQYF	TGTGCCAGCAGTACCATGGAAGGACTAGCGGTTGAAGAGACCCAGTACTTC
-	-	TRBV6-1	TRBJ1-2	CASRDSNYGYTF	TGTGCCAGCAGGGACAGCAACTATGGCTACACCTTC
TRBD1	-	TRBV28	TRBJ1-1	CATSTGGKGTEAFF	TGTGCCACCTCGACAGGGGGCAAGGGAACTGAAGCTTTCTTT
TRBD1	-	TRBV9	TRBJ1-3	CASSPRGASGNTIYF	TGTGCCAGCAGCCCCAGGGGGGCCTCTGGAAACACCATATATTTT
-	-	TRBV19	TRBJ1-3	CASSIGGAGNTIYF	TGTGCCAGTAGTATCGGAGGGGCTGGAAACACCATATATTTT
TRBD1	-	TRBV12-5	TRBJ2-5	CASGLVSHGTGKETQYF	TGTGCTAGTGGTTTGGTATCCCACGGGACAGGGAAAGAGACCCAGTACTTC
TRBD1	-	TRBV6-6	TRBJ1-4	CASGWTGFEKLFF	TGTGCCAGCGGGTGGACAGGGTTCGAAAAACTGTTTTTT
-	-	TRBV7-9	TRBJ1-2	CASSLDSGFDGYTF	TGTGCCAGCAGCTTAGATTCCGGGTTTGACGGCTACACCTTC
-	-	TRBV18	TRBJ1-1	CASSPPRGVEAFF	TGTGCCAGCTCACCACCTAGAGGAGTTGAAGCTTTCTTT
-	-	TRBV6-5	TRBJ1-3	CASTGYNTIYF	TGTGCCAGCACAGGGTACAACACCATATATTTT
-	-	TRBV2	TRBJ1-2	CASSDSLNYGYTF	TGTGCCAGCAGTGACAGTTTAAACTATGGCTACACCTTC
TRBD2	-	TRBV15	TRBJ2-1	CATRGGYTYNEQFF	TGTGCCACCAGGGGGGGGTATACCTACAATGAGCAGTTCTTC
TRBD1	-	TRBV18	TRBJ2-6	CASSRLLPRTGGPGANVLTF	TGTGCCAGCTCTCGGCTCCTTCCGAGGACAGGGGGACCTGGGGCCAACGTCCTGACTTTC
TRBD1	once	TRBV11-3	TRBJ2-7	CASSFRTGGAYEQYF	TGTGCCAGCAGCTTTCGGACAGGGGGTGCCTACGAGCAGTACTTC
-	-	TRBV11-2	TRBJ2-1	CASSLRGDSSYNEQFF	TGTGCCAGCAGCCTACGCGGCGATAGCTCCTACAATGAGCAGTTCTTC
-	-	TRBV27	TRBJ2-3	CASSPWGLTDTQYF	TGTGCCAGCAGTCCCTGGGGACTCACAGATACGCAGTATTTT
TRBD2	-	TRBV18	TRBJ2-7	CASSPEAGGIDEQYF	TGTGCCAGCTCACCTGAAGCGGGGGGGATTGATGAGCAGTACTTC
-	-	TRBV27	TRBJ2-3	CASSLSLALVSSTQYF	TGTGCCAGCAGTTTATCTTTAGCATTGGTGTCCTCTACGCAGTATTTT
TRBD2	-	TRBV5-1	TRBJ2-7	CASSLEPSGPYEQYF	TGCGCCAGCAGCTTGGAACCTAGCGGACCCTACGAGCAGTACTTC
-	few	TRBV11-2	TRBJ1-2	CASSLTGSNGYTF	TGTGCCAGCAGCTTAACAGGGTCGAATGGCTACACCTTC
-	-	TRBV4-2	TRBJ2-3	CASSQSVSTDTQYF	TGTGCCAGCAGCCAATCCGTTAGCACAGATACGCAGTATTTT
TRBD1	-	TRBV2	TRBJ1-5	CASRIDRGLGGAQHF	TGTGCCAGCAGGATAGACAGGGGGCTAGGTGGAGCCCAGCATTTT
-	-	TRBV6-5	TRBJ2-1	CASSRTPRGDEQFF	TGTGCCAGCAGTCGCACCCCCAGGGGGGATGAGCAGTTCTTC
-	-	TRBV5-1	TRBJ1-5	CASSSGSGNSNQPQHF	TGCGCCAGCAGCTCGGGATCGGGAAATAGCAATCAGCCCCAGCATTTT
-	-	TRBV6-5	TRBJ1-6	CASSDPGENSPLHF	TGTGCCAGCAGTGACCCCGGGGAGAATTCACCCCTCCACTTT
TRBD2	-	TRBV28	TRBJ2-1	CASSLGTSRFF	TGTGCCAGCAGTTTGGGGACTAGCAGGTTCTTC
TRBD1	-	TRBV5-6	TRBJ2-3	CASSFLSRGRRDTQYF	TGTGCCAGCAGCTTTTTGAGCAGGGGGCGCAGAGATACGCAGTATTTT
-	-	TRBV6-1	TRBJ1-1	CASIPGRVTEAFF	TGTGCCAGCATACCAGGGAGGGTCACTGAAGCTTTCTTT
-	-	TRBV5-1	TRBJ1-1	CASSSGTQNTEAFF	TGCGCCAGCAGCTCCGGGACACAGAACACTGAAGCTTTCTTT
-	-	TRBV7-9	TRBJ1-2	CASSSQGTHGYTF	TGTGCCAGCAGCTCTCAGGGAACACATGGCTACACCTTC
-	-	TRBV6-6	TRBJ1-2	CASRQYRTAEYGYTF	TGTGCCAGCAGACAATACAGGACAGCCGAGTATGGCTACACCTTC